This TCR beta chain was documented in a study of human T cells and chemical hapten exposure. Study context: Small pooled library volume differences chiefly drove per-sample TCR yield variation.

This clonotype was seen many times. Its specificity is not known. Time point of the sample: patch test 1, 2 weeks after DPC sensitization. Treatment given: therapeutic diphenylcyclopropenone sensitization with weekly scalp DPC. In every case, blood was obtained before the patch test was applied. TCRdb independently ran MiXCR on the RACE reads; one entry per CDR3 protein. This sample has nearly 350,000 distinct CDR3 sequences, with under 9% found just once. Study-wide findings and caveats: Expanded TCR counts at PT1 were positively correlated with the patch test score.

This CDR3 has 15 amino acids. Between the trimmed V and J ends, which lost 3 bases and 7 bases, there was a span of 16 bases. The gene calls are TRBV12-3 or TRBV12-4 and TRBJ2-1, with a possible D match to TRBD2 (5 bases). The sample was whole blood, taken in connection with sensitization to the hapten diphenylcyclopropenone (DPC). The receptor comes from a woman in her late teens or twenties with alopecia areata. Some clones in this sample may be carry-over from other donors' samples. CDR3 sequence reads: CASSFGTRGRNEQFF. The CDR3 nucleotides are TGTGCCAGCAGTTTTGGCACTAGAGGGCGGAATGAGCAGTTCTTC.